This T cell receptor (beta chain) derives from a study of T cells in Graves' hyperthyroidism and ophthalmopathy. Uncontrolled infections, other autoimmune diseases, pregnancy or lactation led to exclusion of patients. V dropped 0 bases and J dropped 10 bases, with 22 bases sitting between them. The germline CDR1 and CDR2 sequences are SGHRS and YFSETQ. The CDR3 is 16 amino acids. TCR beta CDR3 regions were amplified from RNA transcripts. HTBI primers were the set used in a first-round RT-PCR of the TCR CDR3. One entry per CDR3 protein, called by TCRdb with MiXCR from the multiplex PCR reads. The table has about 500,000 distinct CDR3 sequences, around 15% seen once. The table lists this clonotype with many counts. Its antigen is unidentified. Study observations and caveats: Most clonotypes that expanded in the thyroid above 0.001 also showed up in blood.

The clonotype was recovered from a young woman with Graves' hyperthyroidism. The chain uses TRBV5-1 and TRBJ1-1; no clear D gene. Sequencing was done on a sample of blood. The CDR3 bases are TGCGCCAGCAGCTTGGAATTTCGGCACCCCGTCGACGGAGCTTTCTTT. It codes for CASSLEFRHPVDGAFF. Drawing the rest from reference TRBV5-1 and TRBJ1-1, the complete variable domain is KAGVTQTPRYLIKTRGQQVTLSCSPISGHRSVSWYQQTPGQGLQFLFEYFSETQRNKGNFPGRFSGRQFSNSRSEMNVSTLELGDSALYLCASSLEFRHPVDGAFFGQGTRLTVV.